The 12 T cell receptor beta chains below come from one sample, sequenced in a study of T cells in Graves' hyperthyroidism and ophthalmopathy. What was amplified from RNA transcripts were TCR beta CDR3 regions. Carried out on the TCR CDR3, a first-round RT-PCR used the HTBI primer set. TCRdb re-analysed the multiplex PCR reads in MiXCR, keeping a single row per CDR3 protein. There are roughly 400,000 distinct CDR3 sequences in the sample; 15% to 18% occur only once, and around 30% lies in the top ten. The source material was blood. These receptor sequences come from a woman in her late teens or twenties with Graves' hyperthyroidism that later progressed to Graves' ophthalmopathy.

The V call is TRBV6-2 or TRBV6-3, the J call TRBJ2-7; possibly TRBD1 for D (5 bases). The CDR3 consists of 16 residues. The ends were cut back, 4 bases at V and 0 bases at J, with 16 bases in the middle. The germline V gene has CDR1 MNHEY and CDR2 SVGEGT. Here the CDR3 DNA reads TGTGCCAGCAGTTCGATTCCACAGGTTCTCTCCTACGAGCAGTACTTC. Encoded protein: CASSSIPQVLSYEQYF.

This clonotype was detected a few times. V gene TRBV7-9 combines with J gene TRBJ2-5; D might be TRBD2 (5 bases). V gave up 5 bases and J gave up 3 bases, with 13 bases separating them. The length of the CDR3 is 14 residues. Germline assignment: CDR1 SEHNR and CDR2 FQNEAQ (reference sequence). CDR3 in DNA: TGTGCCAGCAGCGCGTCGGGATCAAAAGAGACCCAGTACTTC. It specifies CASSASGSKETQYF.

This clonotype was detected many times. V and J are TRBV12-3 or TRBV12-4 and TRBJ2-3, with D possibly TRBD1 on 6 matching bases. The CDR3 has 17 amino acids. Trimming removed 7 bases from V and 0 bases from J, with 20 bases in between. The DNA of the CDR3 is TGTGCCAGCACCACCCACCGAGGGGGACCTAGCACAGATACGCAGTATTTT. Protein sequence: CASTTHRGGPSTDTQYF.

This clonotype has ten or more counts. The chain recombines TRBV3-1 with TRBJ1-5; D is possibly TRBD1 (6 bases). From germline, CDR1 is LGHDT and CDR2 YNNKEL (reference sequence). Trimming removed 0 bases from V and 7 bases from J, with 13 bases in between. This CDR3 has 15 residues. DNA of the CDR3: TGTGCCAGCAGCCAAGATAGCGGGGGCGGGCAGCCCCAGCATTTT. Translating it yields CASSQDSGGGQPQHF.

This clonotype was counted many times. This sequence joins TRBV7-2 and TRBJ1-4; D ambiguous. The V end was cut by 1 base, the J end by 4 bases, with 7 bases between. Per the germline V gene, CDR1 is SGHTA and CDR2 is FQGNSA. The CDR3 is 14 residues long. The CDR3 loop reads CASSLVGLNEKLFF. DNA for the CDR3: TGTGCCAGCAGCTTAGTGGGCCTTAATGAAAAACTGTTTTTT. The full variable domain, in which reference TRBV7-2 and TRBJ1-4 provide the parts outside the CDR3, is GAGVSQSPSNKVTEKGKDVELRCDPISGHTALYWYRQSLGQGLEFLIYFQGNSAPDKSGLPSDRFSAERTGGSVSTLTIQRTQQEDSAVYLCASSLVGLNEKLFFGSGTQLSVL.

This clonotype was seen repeatedly, ten times or more. J is TRBJ2-5 and V is TRBV2; D may match TRBD1 or TRBD2 (6 bases each). V was cut by 4 bases and J by 9 bases, with 12 bases left in between. The CDR3 contains 12 residues. Germline V CDR1 and CDR2: SNHLY, FYNNEI. CDR3 sequence reads: CASSVRGGSQYF. CDR3 in DNA: TGTGCCAGCAGTGTGAGAGGGGGGTCCCAGTACTTC.

The chain recombines TRBV27 with TRBJ2-7; no reliable D call. CDR1 is MNHEY, CDR2 SMNVEV, per germline (reference sequence). Deletions cut 4 bases from V and 0 bases from J, with 19 bases between. The CDR3 is 17 amino acids. CDR3 protein: CASSSIPMTPSSYEQYF. CDR3 DNA sequence: TGTGCCAGCAGTTCAATACCGATGACCCCCAGCTCCTACGAGCAGTACTTC.

This clonotype was observed at least ten times. The chain joins TRBV15 to TRBJ2-1; 11 bases match TRBD2. Trimming removed 5 bases from V and 6 bases from J; junction bases left unmatched: 6. Per the germline V gene, CDR1 is LNHNV and CDR2 is YYDKDF (reference sequence). The CDR3 covers 15 residues. CDR3 loop: CATSRRTSGPNEQFF. CDR3 nucleotides: TGTGCCACCAGCCGTAGGACTAGCGGGCCCAATGAGCAGTTCTTC.

V usage is TRBV4-1 and J usage is TRBJ2-3; D possibly uses TRBD1 or TRBD2 (5 bases each). Germline-derived CDR1 and CDR2 are MGHRA and YSYEKL. V was clipped by 6 bases and J by 0 bases, with 13 bases between them. This CDR3 is 15 amino acids long. The CDR3 protein is CASSFGTLSTDTQYF. The CDR3 nucleotides are TGCGCCAGCAGTTTTGGGACGCTGAGCACAGATACGCAGTATTTT.

This clonotype has only a few counts. V gene TRBV28 combines with J gene TRBJ2-1; 9 positions match TRBD2. Germline CDR1 MDHEN, CDR2 SYDVKM. The CDR3 is made up of 15 amino acids. With 4 bases clipped from V and 5 bases from J, the junction kept 6 bases outside the gene matches. CDR3 nucleotide sequence: TGTGCCAGCAGTTCCAGCGGGAGGTACAACAATGAGCAGTTCTTC. Protein: CASSSSGRYNNEQFF.

There are a few counts of this clonotype. The chain couples TRBV5-1 to TRBJ1-1, with unresolved D. The length of the CDR3 is 12 residues. V was clipped by 0 bases and J by 3 bases, with 3 bases between them. Looked up from germline, CDR1 is SGHRS and CDR2 is YFSETQ. The CDR3 here is CASSLDYTEAFF. The CDR3 nucleotides read TGCGCCAGCAGCTTGGATTACACTGAAGCTTTCTTT.

This clonotype was counted at least ten times. V gene TRBV27 combines with J gene TRBJ1-2; 9 bases are a match to TRBD1. The CDR3 extends over 13 amino acids. Germline trimming cut 4 bases from V and 4 bases from J; bases unmatched to any gene: 1. Germline lookup yields CDR1 MNHEY and CDR2 SMNVEV (reference sequence). In DNA, the CDR3 is TGTGCCAGCAGTTCACAGGGGGCCTATGGCTACACCTTC. The encoded protein is CASSSQGAYGYTF.